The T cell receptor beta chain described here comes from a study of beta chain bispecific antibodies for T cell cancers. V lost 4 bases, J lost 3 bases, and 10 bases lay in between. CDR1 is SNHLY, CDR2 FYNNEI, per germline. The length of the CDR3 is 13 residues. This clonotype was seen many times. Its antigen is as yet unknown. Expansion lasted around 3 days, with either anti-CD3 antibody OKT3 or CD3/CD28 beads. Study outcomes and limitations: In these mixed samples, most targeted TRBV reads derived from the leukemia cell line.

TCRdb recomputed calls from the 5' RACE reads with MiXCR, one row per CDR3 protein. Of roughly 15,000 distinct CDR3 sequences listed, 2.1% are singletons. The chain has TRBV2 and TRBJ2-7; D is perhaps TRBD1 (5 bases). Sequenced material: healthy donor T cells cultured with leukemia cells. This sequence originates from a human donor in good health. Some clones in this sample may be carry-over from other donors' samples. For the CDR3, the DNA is TGTGCCAGCAGTGTTAGGCAGGGCTACGAGCAGTACTTC. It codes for CASSVRQGYEQYF.